The 32 T cell receptor beta chains listed next were all sequenced from one sample in a study of T-cell memory formation after mild COVID-19. MiXCR, applied by TCRdb to the 5' RACE reads, yields one record per CDR3 protein. The repertoire holds 400,000 or so distinct CDR3 sequences, with approximately 20% as singletons. Sequencing was performed on PBMCs or a T cell subset sorted from them (not recorded which). These receptors were collected from an adult woman who had mild COVID-19 (a few samples of this study predate the infection). Cell type and time point are not known.

The V call is TRBV11-2, the J call TRBJ2-1; 8 bases fit TRBD2. Germline CDR1 is SGHAT and CDR2 is FQNNGV. This CDR3 contains 16 residues. J was trimmed by 5 bases and V by 3 bases; bases with no gene match: 9. CDR3 in DNA: TGTGCCAGCAGCTTTGGGGCGGGAGGACAACACAATGAGCAGTTCTTC. Amino acids: CASSFGAGGQHNEQFF. The complete variable domain, with remaining parts taken from reference TRBV11-2 and TRBJ2-1, reads EAGVAQSPRYKIIEKRQSVAFWCNPISGHATLYWYQQILGQGPKLLIQFQNNGVVDDSQLPKDRFSAERLKGVDSTLKIQPAKLEDSAVYLCASSFGAGGQHNEQFFGPGTRLTVL.

The V call is TRBV7-6, the J call TRBJ1-2; D gene uncertain. With 1 base removed from V and 4 bases from J, the gap between germline ends came to 10 bases. Germline V gene sequence: CDR1 SGHVS, CDR2 FNYEAQ. CDR3 length: 14 amino acids. CDR3 sequence reads: CASSLGSDAYGYTF. CDR3 bases: TGTGCCAGCAGCTTAGGATCGGACGCCTATGGCTACACCTTC.

The chain has TRBV6-2 or TRBV6-3 and TRBJ1-2; the D gene is possibly TRBD1 (5 bases). V lost 2 bases, J lost 2 bases, and 24 bases lay in between. Germline lookup yields CDR1 MNHEY and CDR2 SVGEGT. The length of the CDR3 is 19 residues. For the CDR3, the DNA is TGTGCCAGCAGTTACCCCGGGACGCTGGGTGGCCTCCACAACTATGGCTACACCTTC. This translates into CASSYPGTLGGLHNYGYTF.

This CDR3 is CASSLNGWVTEAFF. As DNA, the CDR3 is TGTGCCAGCAGTTTAAACGGCTGGGTCACTGAAGCTTTCTTT. The rearrangement joins TRBV12-3 or TRBV12-4 to TRBJ1-1; D is ambiguous. The length of the CDR3 is 14 residues. The V and J ends lost 2 bases and 4 bases respectively, with 11 bases between them.

The chain is built from TRBV30 and TRBJ1-5; D is unclear. Per the germline V gene, CDR1 is GTSNPN and CDR2 is SVGIG (reference sequence). Trimming pared 1 base from V and 1 base from J, leaving 11 bases between. The CDR3 runs to 15 residues. The CDR3, as DNA: TGTGCCTGGAGTGGCCCAGGTACGAGCAATCAGCCCCAGCATTTT. As protein: CAWSGPGTSNQPQHF.

This clonotype was picked up a small number of times. V is TRBV20-1 and J is TRBJ1-2; D is uncertain. This CDR3 contains 17 residues. Germline assignment: CDR1 DFQATT and CDR2 SNEGSKA (reference sequence). V gave up 6 bases and J gave up 4 bases, with 27 bases separating them. The CDR3 nucleotides are TGCAGTGCCAGCCCCACCACGGTCCCGCCCGATTCCTATGGCTACACCTTC. Amino acids: CSASPTTVPPDSYGYTF.

This clonotype was detected a few times. The rearrangement links TRBV18 to TRBJ1-1; D unclear. The CDR3 spans 13 residues. V was pared by 0 bases and J by 3 bases, with 5 bases between. In germline, CDR1 is KGHSH, CDR2 LQKENI. DNA for the CDR3: TGTGCCAGCTCACCACCTGGGTACACTGAAGCTTTCTTT. Amino acid sequence: CASSPPGYTEAFF. The full variable domain, with the rest looked up from reference TRBV18 and TRBJ1-1, is NAGVMQNPRHLVRRRGQEARLRCSPMKGHSHVYWYRQLPEEGLKFMVYLQKENIIDESGMPKERFSAEFPKEGPSILRIQQVVRGDSAAYFCASSPPGYTEAFFGQGTRLTVV.

The chain couples TRBV18 to TRBJ1-4; 9 nucleotides match TRBD1. Trimming took 2 bases from V and 8 from J; bases not matched to a gene: 9. CDR1 KGHSH and CDR2 LQKENI come from the germline V gene. The CDR3 extends over 16 amino acids. CDR3 DNA: TGTGCCAGCTCACCATCTACAGGGGGCGCTGGAGAAAAACTGTTTTTT. Translating it yields CASSPSTGGAGEKLFF.

V and J are TRBV5-5 and TRBJ1-4; tentative D call: TRBD1 (5 bases). From germline, CDR1 is SGHKS and CDR2 YYEKEE (reference sequence). The CDR3 runs 14 residues. The V end lost 4 bases, the J end lost 6 bases, and 13 bases lay between the germline ends. CDR3 in amino acids: CASSPTWGYEKLFF. CDR3 nucleotides: TGTGCCAGCAGCCCGACTTGGGGGTATGAAAAACTGTTTTTT.

There are a few counts of this clonotype. The chain uses TRBV7-3 and TRBJ2-1, with a possible D match to TRBD2 (6 bases). Per the germline V gene, CDR1 is SGHTA and CDR2 is FQGTGA. The CDR3 extends over 13 amino acids. V lost 5 bases to trimming and J lost 9 bases, with 14 bases between them. CDR3 nucleotide sequence: TGTGCCAGCAGCCCTCCGACTAGTAGTGAGCAGTTCTTC. Amino acids: CASSPPTSSEQFF. The complete variable domain, with remaining parts taken from reference TRBV7-3 and TRBJ2-1, reads GAGVSQTPSNKVTEKGKYVELRCDPISGHTALYWYRQSLGQGPEFLIYFQGTGAADDSGLPNDRFFAVRPEGSVSTLKIQRTERGDSAVYLCASSPPTSSEQFFGPGTRLTVL.

This clonotype was recorded at least ten times. The chain couples TRBV24-1 to TRBJ2-3; D is uncertain. The CDR3 has 13 amino acids. V lost 7 bases, J lost 5 bases, and 12 bases lay in between. Germline lookup yields CDR1 KGHDR and CDR2 SFDVKD. The CDR3 reads CATRAVGEDTQYF. The CDR3 DNA reads as TGTGCCACCAGGGCAGTTGGTGAAGATACGCAGTATTTT.

The chain links TRBV6-6 to TRBJ1-1, with D maybe TRBD1 (6 bases). From germline, CDR1 is MNHNY and CDR2 SVGAGI (reference sequence). The CDR3 covers 16 residues. V was pared by 5 bases and J by 0 bases, with 16 bases between. Here the CDR3 reads CASSATGHAVNTEAFF. CDR3 DNA sequence: TGTGCCAGCAGTGCTACGGGACACGCGGTGAACACTGAAGCTTTCTTT.

The genes are TRBV12-3 or TRBV12-4 and TRBJ2-5, with 8 nucleotides matching TRBD1. J lost 4 bases, V lost 3 bases, and 7 bases had no gene match. This CDR3 spans 15 amino acids. Here the CDR3 DNA reads TGTGCCAGCAGTTTTCAGGGGGCCGGAGGAGAGACCCAGTACTTC. Protein: CASSFQGAGGETQYF.

The chain recombines TRBV29-1 with TRBJ2-1, with 7 bases identical to TRBD2. Trimming took 4 bases from V and 4 from J; bases not matched to a gene: 25. CDR3 length: 20 residues. Germline V gives CDR1 SQVTM, CDR2 ANQGSEA. CDR3 amino acids: CSVGGGTLTSVPAFYNEQFF. CDR3 DNA sequence: TGCAGCGTTGGGGGGGGGACGTTAACTAGCGTCCCCGCCTTTTACAATGAGCAGTTCTTC.

This chain's CDR3 is CASSQGVGREVYEQYF. The DNA for the CDR3 is TGCGCCAGCAGCCAAGGTGTTGGTAGGGAGGTCTACGAGCAGTACTTC. The rearrangement joins TRBV4-3 to TRBJ2-7, with D maybe TRBD2 (6 bases). V was shortened by 1 base and J by 3 bases, with 16 bases between the two germline ends. Germline loops: CDR1 LGHNA, CDR2 YSLEER. The CDR3 loop spans 16 amino acids.

This chain uses TRBV12-3 or TRBV12-4 with TRBJ2-1; no clear D. Trimming took 4 bases from V and 7 from J, leaving 5 bases between them. The CDR3 consists of 11 residues. CDR3 sequence reads: CASSSSNEQFF. The CDR3 DNA reads as TGTGCCAGCAGTTCGTCGAATGAGCAGTTCTTC.

The chain employs TRBV5-5 and TRBJ1-1; 8 bases line up with TRBD1. The CDR3 totals 14 residues. The germline V gene has CDR1 SGHKS and CDR2 YYEKEE (reference sequence). V gave up 5 bases and J gave up 4 bases; unmatched junction bases: 7. The CDR3: CASRLTGDGTEAFF. The CDR3 DNA reads as TGTGCCAGCAGGCTGACAGGGGACGGCACTGAAGCTTTCTTT.

This clonotype showed up just a few times. The V and J genes are TRBV19 and TRBJ1-1; TRBD1 might be the D (5 bases). In germline, CDR1 is LNHDA, CDR2 SQIVND (reference sequence). The CDR3 is made up of 14 amino acids. Trimming shortened V by 7 bases and J by 3 bases, and 15 bases separated the two germline ends. Written as DNA, the CDR3 is TGTGCCAGTACCAAGGGAGGGGAGTACACTGAAGCTTTCTTT. Its translation: CASTKGGEYTEAFF.

This clonotype was seen more than once but under ten times. This rearrangement joins TRBV14 to TRBJ2-1; TRBD1 matches 9 bases. Germline assignment: CDR1 SGHDN and CDR2 FVKESK. The CDR3 covers 16 residues. V lost 3 bases to trimming and J lost 5 bases; unmatched junction nucleotides: 8. The CDR3 DNA is TGTGCCAGCAGCCACCGCTTCGGGACAGGGAACAATGAGCAGTTCTTC. This gives the protein CASSHRFGTGNNEQFF.

This chain uses TRBV29-1 with TRBJ2-1; 9 bases align to TRBD1. The CDR3 spans 14 residues. Germline CDR1 and CDR2: SQVTM and ANQGSEA. J was trimmed by 0 bases and V by 6 bases; bases with no gene match: 3. This chain's CDR3 is CSVTGGLSYNEQFF. The CDR3 bases are TGCAGCGTAACAGGGGGCCTCTCCTACAATGAGCAGTTCTTC.

In its sample, this clonotype was seen a few times. The J gene is TRBJ2-3, the V gene TRBV24-1; 10 bases match TRBD1. The CDR3 loop spans 16 amino acids. The V and J ends lost 3 bases and 8 bases, in that order; junction bases with no gene match: 10. The germline V gene has CDR1 KGHDR and CDR2 SFDVKD. The CDR3 DNA reads TGTGCCACCAGTGATACCGGGACAGGGGTAGAGAGTACGCAGTATTTT. The encoded protein is CATSDTGTGVESTQYF.

The chain carries TRBV7-9 and TRBJ2-5; no firm D call. Germline values: CDR1 SEHNR, CDR2 FQNEAQ (reference sequence). The CDR3 is 13 residues long. Trimming cost V 3 bases and J 2 bases, with 7 bases left between them. CDR3 amino acids: CASSFNRQETQYF. CDR3 nucleotide sequence: TGTGCCAGCAGCTTCAATCGTCAAGAGACCCAGTACTTC.

This clonotype was counted many times. V and J are TRBV20-1 and TRBJ1-1; TRBD1 is a possible D gene (5 bases). This CDR3 is built from 12 residues. Per germline, CDR1 DFQATT and CDR2 SNEGSKA (reference sequence). Trimming took off 7 bases at V and 3 bases at J, with 12 bases between the two ends. For the CDR3, the DNA is TGCAGTGTTAGTCTAGGGGACACTGAAGCTTTCTTT. Translated, it gives CSVSLGDTEAFF.

A few counts support this clonotype. The chain employs TRBV29-1 and TRBJ1-4; the D gene is possibly TRBD1 (5 bases). The germline CDR1 and CDR2 sequences are SQVTM and ANQGSEA. This CDR3 region has 13 residues. Trimming removed 1 base at V and 5 bases at J, with 8 bases between. The CDR3 loop is CSVEAGSNEKLFF. Here the CDR3 DNA reads TGCAGCGTTGAAGCAGGGTCGAATGAAAAACTGTTTTTT.

This clonotype was seen many times. The V call is TRBV27, the J call TRBJ1-1; D gene ambiguous. CDR3 length: 13 residues. Trimming left V 4 bases short and J 0 bases short, with 6 bases between. The germline CDR1 and CDR2 sequences are MNHEY and SMNVEV (reference sequence). The CDR3 nucleotides are TGTGCCAGCAGTTCTCAGGTGAACACTGAAGCTTTCTTT. Amino acids: CASSSQVNTEAFF.

The chain links TRBV5-1 to TRBJ2-3, with 7 bases fitting TRBD2. The CDR3 has 16 amino acids. The V gene end was trimmed by 1 base and the J gene end by 2 bases; junction bases not matched to a gene: 7. The germline V gene has CDR1 SGHRS and CDR2 YFSETQ. The CDR3 reads CASSLFPAGSTDTQYF. The CDR3 region has the DNA TGCGCCAGCAGCTTGTTTCCAGCGGGGTCCACAGATACGCAGTATTTT. The full variable domain, rest sourced from reference TRBV5-1 and TRBJ2-3, is KAGVTQTPRYLIKTRGQQVTLSCSPISGHRSVSWYQQTPGQGLQFLFEYFSETQRNKGNFPGRFSGRQFSNSRSEMNVSTLELGDSALYLCASSLFPAGSTDTQYFGPGTRLTVL.

J is TRBJ2-1 and V is TRBV5-1; 8 bases align to TRBD2. CDR1 and CDR2 (germline): SGHRS, YFSETQ. This CDR3 region has 15 residues. J was trimmed by 8 bases and V by 3 bases; bases with no gene match: 10. CDR3 bases: TGCGCCAGCAGCTGGGTGGGACTAGAGGTAGATGAGCAGTTCTTC. It codes for CASSWVGLEVDEQFF.

This clonotype was picked up many times. The chain links TRBV7-8 to TRBJ2-7; D unresolved. The CDR3 is 14 amino acids. The V gene's germline CDR1 is SGHVS and CDR2 FQNEAQ. The germline V and J ends were trimmed by 1 base and 5 bases, with 12 bases remaining between them. In nucleotides, the CDR3 is TGTGCCAGCAGCTTAGTCTTCAGAGTGGACGAGCAGTACTTC. Its protein is CASSLVFRVDEQYF.

The rearrangement uses TRBV9 and TRBJ2-1; 16 bases align to TRBD2. The CDR3 covers 17 residues. Germline assignment: CDR1 SGDLS and CDR2 YYNGEE. V lost 3 bases and J lost 7; bases outside the gene matches: 7. In DNA, the CDR3 is TGTGCCAGCAGCGGAGATCCGGGACTAGCGGGGGGGAATGAGCAGTTCTTC. Encoded protein: CASSGDPGLAGGNEQFF.

This clonotype was seen a few times. V and J are TRBV6-5 and TRBJ2-3; 9 bases fit TRBD2. The germline gives CDR1 MNHEY, CDR2 SVGAGI. The CDR3 sequence is 15 residues long. V lost 4 bases to trimming and J lost 6 bases; unmatched junction nucleotides: 8. The CDR3 sequence: CASSSSGRSGDTQYF. The CDR3 DNA reads TGTGCCAGCAGTTCCAGCGGGAGGTCGGGTGATACGCAGTATTTT.

CDR3 DNA sequence: TGTGCCAGCAGCTTGGGAGTTGAGCGGGGATACAAAAACATTCAGTACTTC. Translation gives CASSLGVERGYKNIQYF. This chain connects TRBV5-6 to TRBJ2-4; 7 nucleotides match TRBD2. The CDR3 totals 17 residues. V shed 0 bases, J shed 3 bases, and the junction held 9 bases outside the gene matches. Germline V gives CDR1 SGHDT, CDR2 YYEEEE.

This clonotype was seen a few times. This chain uses TRBV6-5 with TRBJ2-7; no firm D call. Germline values: CDR1 MNHEY, CDR2 SVGAGI. This CDR3 spans 13 amino acids. V dropped 0 bases and J dropped 3 bases, with 6 bases sitting between them. This chain's CDR3 is CASSYSIGYEQYF. Written as DNA, the CDR3 is TGTGCCAGCAGTTACTCGATTGGCTACGAGCAGTACTTC.